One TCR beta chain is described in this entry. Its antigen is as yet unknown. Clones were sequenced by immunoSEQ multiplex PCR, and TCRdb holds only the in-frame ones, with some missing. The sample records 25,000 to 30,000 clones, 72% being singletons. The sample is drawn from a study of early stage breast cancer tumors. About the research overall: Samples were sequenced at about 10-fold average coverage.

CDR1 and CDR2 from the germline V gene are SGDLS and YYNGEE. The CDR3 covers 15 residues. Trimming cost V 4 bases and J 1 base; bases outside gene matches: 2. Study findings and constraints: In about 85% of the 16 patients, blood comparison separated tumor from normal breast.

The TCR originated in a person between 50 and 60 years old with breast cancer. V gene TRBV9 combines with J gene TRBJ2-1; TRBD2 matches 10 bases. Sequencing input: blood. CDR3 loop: CASSNSGRSYNEQFF. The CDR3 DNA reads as TGTGCCAGCAGCAATAGCGGGAGGTCCTACAATGAGCAGTTCTTC.